Included here is one TCR beta chain sequence, with context. This clonotype came up many times. Its antigen remains undetermined. With a much larger clone just one base away, this may be a read error. This sample was taken from a study of breast tumors, draining lymph nodes, adjacent tissues (TCRdb year 2016). For the wider study: The study compared TCR beta repertoires across tumor, adjacent nontumor tissue and axillary lymph nodes from breast cancer patients. The study was designed to assess the relationships and possible T-cell exchange between tumor, surrounding tissue and draining lymph node repertoires in human breast cancer.

What the research found in general, with its limitations: The conclusion that tumor T cells originate in lymph nodes was framed as consistent with a hypothesis rather than directly demonstrated. The data were considered consistent with the idea that most tumor T cells come from the lymph node and then expand in tumor tissue. The similarity between tumor and nontumor tissue repertoires was significantly greater in luminal-like breast cancer than in basal-like breast cancer. T-cell repertoire diversity in tumors was found to be lower than in lymph nodes but higher than in nontumor tissue, and preferential V and J gene usage was observed.

Sequencing relied on an Illumina HiSeq 2000. Multiplex PCR amplification was used to build the TCR beta chain libraries. High-throughput sequencing was used to analyze the amplified TCR beta chain products. The public sequencing data were trimmed at Q25 with fastp and processed into clonotypes with MiXCR by TCRdb, which kept only in-frame beta chains. Each record represents a unique CDR3 protein, reported with the most common genes and DNA among its rows. In this sample the table shows 33,000 or so distinct CDR3 sequences, approximately 57% of which occur a single time. The top ten clonotypes cover 18% of the sample. Sequences LGHNT (CDR1) and FRNRAP (CDR2) are obtained from the germline V gene. A distance of 15 bases separates the germline ends of V and J, which lose 3 bases and 3 bases respectively. Measured from the cysteine to the phenylalanine, the CDR3 is 16 residues long. CDR3 DNA only is kept here, 48 bases in frame from base 1.

This sequence was found in a female donor with breast cancer. Some clones in this sample may be carry-over from other donors' samples. The sequence links TRBV12-5 to TRBJ2-1; too little of a D gene remains to name it. Sequenced sample: breast tumor tissue. At the DNA level, the sequence is TGTGCTAGTGGTTTCGTACCGAGTGCGGACTACAATGAGCAGTTCTTC. The encoded protein is CASGFVPSADYNEQFF.